This T cell receptor (beta chain) was sequenced for a study of CD8+ T cells in alopecia areata. Treatment indicated: oral pan-JAK inhibitor, 5-10 mg twice daily. The table lists this clone with a few counts. RNA extraction and reverse transcription yielded cDNA as sequencing template. Sequencing used immunoSEQ multiplex PCR; TCRdb keeps in-frame clones, though not all of them. The table includes 170,000 or so clones, roughly 50% detected once. Germline V gives CDR1 MNHEY, CDR2 SMNVEV (reference sequence). Trimming stripped 4 bases from V and 8 bases from J, with 9 bases between. The CDR3 has 12 amino acids.

The rearrangement joins TRBV27 to TRBJ2-1, with D hard to call. This clonotype originated in a human donor with alopecia areata. The sample in question was CD8+ T cells sorted from blood, obtained at week 24, from a patient treated with tofacitinib. In nucleotides, the CDR3 is TGTGCCAGCAGTTCCGCTACGTATGAGCAGTTCTTC. It yields the protein CASSSATYEQFF.